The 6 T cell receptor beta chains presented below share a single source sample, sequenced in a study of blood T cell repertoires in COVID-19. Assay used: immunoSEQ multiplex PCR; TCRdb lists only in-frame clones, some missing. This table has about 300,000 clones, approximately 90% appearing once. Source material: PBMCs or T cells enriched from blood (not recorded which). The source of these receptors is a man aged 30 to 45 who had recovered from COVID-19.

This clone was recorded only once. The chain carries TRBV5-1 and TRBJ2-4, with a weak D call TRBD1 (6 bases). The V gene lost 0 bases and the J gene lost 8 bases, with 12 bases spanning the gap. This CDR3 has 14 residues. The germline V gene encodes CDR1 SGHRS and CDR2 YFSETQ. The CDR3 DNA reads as TGCGCCAGCAGCTTGGGCCGGACAGAGGACATTCAGTACTTC. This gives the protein CASSLGRTEDIQYF.

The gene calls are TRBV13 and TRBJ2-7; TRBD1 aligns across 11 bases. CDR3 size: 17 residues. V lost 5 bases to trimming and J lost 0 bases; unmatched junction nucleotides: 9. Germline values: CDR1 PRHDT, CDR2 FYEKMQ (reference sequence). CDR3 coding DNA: TGTGCCAGCAGCCCCGGGACAGGGGGAAGCGGCTCCTACGAGCAGTACTTC. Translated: CASSPGTGGSGSYEQYF.

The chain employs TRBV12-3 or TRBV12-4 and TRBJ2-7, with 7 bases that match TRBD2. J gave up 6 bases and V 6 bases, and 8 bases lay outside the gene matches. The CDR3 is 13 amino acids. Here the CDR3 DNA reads TGTGCCAGCAGACCTTTAGGCGGGGGCGAGCAGTACTTC. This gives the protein CASRPLGGGEQYF.

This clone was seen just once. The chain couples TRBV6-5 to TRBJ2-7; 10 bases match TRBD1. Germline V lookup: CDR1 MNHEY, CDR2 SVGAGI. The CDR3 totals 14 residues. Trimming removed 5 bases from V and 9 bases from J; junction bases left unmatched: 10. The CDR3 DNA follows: TGTGCCAGCAGTCCCCGGACAGGGGGGGGAGGGCAGTACTTC. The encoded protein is CASSPRTGGGGQYF.

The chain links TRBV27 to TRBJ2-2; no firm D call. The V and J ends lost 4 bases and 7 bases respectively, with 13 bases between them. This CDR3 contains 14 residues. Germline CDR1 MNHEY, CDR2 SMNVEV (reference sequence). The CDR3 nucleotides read TGTGCCAGCAGTTATTACCGCCACGGCGGGGAGCTGTTTTTT. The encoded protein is CASSYYRHGGELFF.

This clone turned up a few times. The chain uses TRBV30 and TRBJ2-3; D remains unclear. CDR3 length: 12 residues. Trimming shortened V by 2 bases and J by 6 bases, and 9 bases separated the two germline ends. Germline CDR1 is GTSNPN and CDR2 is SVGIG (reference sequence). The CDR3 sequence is CAWSPTGDTQYF. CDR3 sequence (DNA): TGTGCCTGGAGTCCGACCGGGGATACGCAGTATTTT.